The rows below give T cell receptor beta chains drawn from one sample of a study of OX40 agonist ivuxolimab in advanced cancers. Assay used: immunoSEQ multiplex PCR; TCRdb lists only in-frame clones, some missing. The profile covers some 72,000 clones, with about 92% appearing a single time and around 0.5% taken by the ten largest. Sequencing was performed on CD4+ or CD8+ T cells sorted from blood, taken in a trial of the OX40 agonist ivuxolimab. The receptors come from an adult with an advanced solid tumor such as melanoma, head and neck, liver or kidney cancer. Both conserved end residues are part of each CDR3. D genes are given only for firm matches. Not every row has a clone size; where given, it reads once, few, many or a size class.

d_call | j_call | v_call | clone_size | cdr3_aa | cdr3_nt
TRBD1 | TRBJ2-3 | TRBV4-3 | . | CASSQVHLSWDRGRTDTQYF | TGCGCCAGCAGCCAAGTACACCTAAGTTGGGACAGGGGACGCACAGATACGCAGTATTTT
. | TRBJ2-3 | TRBV9 | once | CASSPRRGVTDTQYF | TGTGCCAGCAGCCCCAGGAGGGGGGTCACAGATACGCAGTATTTT
TRBD2 | TRBJ2-1 | TRBV29-1 | . | CSVGWTSGWGEQFF | TGCAGCGTTGGGTGGACTAGCGGGTGGGGTGAGCAGTTCTTC
TRBD1 | TRBJ1-2 | TRBV6-1 | . | CASSEGQPVYGYTF | TGTGCCAGCAGTGAGGGACAGCCAGTCTATGGCTACACCTTC
. | TRBJ2-1 | TRBV29-1 | . | CSADRMLNEQFF | TGCAGCGCCGACAGAATGCTCAATGAGCAGTTCTTC
. | TRBJ1-3 | TRBV10-3 | . | CAISEQALSGNTIYF | TGTGCCATCAGTGAGCAGGCCCTCTCTGGAAACACCATATATTTT
. | TRBJ2-3 | TRBV19 | . | CASSAGDTQYF | TGTGCCAGTAGTGCGGGAGATACGCAGTATTTT
. | TRBJ2-7 | TRBV25-1 | once | CASTWGSAYEQYF | TGTGCCAGCACTTGGGGATCGGCCTACGAGCAGTACTTC
. | TRBJ2-6 | TRBV19 | . | CASSIMGDPSGANVLTF | TGTGCCAGTAGTATTATGGGGGACCCCTCTGGGGCCAACGTCCTGACTTTC
. | TRBJ1-1 | TRBV30 | few | CAWSLRTEAFF | TGTGCCTGGAGTCTTCGAACTGAAGCTTTCTTT
. | TRBJ2-3 | TRBV30 | . | CAWSSRRTDTQYF | TGTGCCTGGAGTTCCAGGAGAACAGATACGCAGTATTTT
. | TRBJ2-5 | TRBV11-2 | . | CASSLGGEETQYF | TGTGCCAGCAGCTTAGGAGGGGAGGAGACCCAGTACTTC
. | TRBJ1-1 | TRBV5-4 | . | CASSLNAGAITEAFF | TGTGCCAGCAGCTTGAACGCGGGGGCGATCACTGAAGCTTTCTTT
. | TRBJ1-2 | TRBV5-6 | . | CASSFLERSFRRGYTF | TGTGCCAGCAGCTTTTTAGAAAGGAGTTTCAGGAGGGGCTACACCTTC
. | TRBJ2-5 | TRBV7-2 | . | CASSFGYQETQYF | TGTGCCAGCAGCTTTGGGTACCAAGAGACCCAGTACTTC
. | TRBJ1-5 | TRBV21-1 | . | CASRPWAGGTADQPQHF | .
TRBD2 | TRBJ2-3 | TRBV28 | . | CASRSGTSGRADTQYF | TGTGCCAGCAGATCCGGGACTAGCGGGAGAGCAGATACGCAGTATTTT
TRBD2 | TRBJ2-3 | TRBV19 | . | CASSPGLGFADTQYF | TGTGCCAGTAGTCCGGGACTAGGTTTCGCAGATACGCAGTATTTT
. | TRBJ2-3 | TRBV30 | . | CAWRPTGYTDTQYF | TGTGCCTGGAGACCCACGGGGTACACAGATACGCAGTATTTT
TRBD1 | TRBJ1-2 | TRBV9 | . | CASSVYRDRTNNYGYTF | TGTGCCAGCAGCGTCTACCGGGACAGAACTAATAACTATGGCTACACCTTC
TRBD1 | TRBJ1-2 | TRBV29-1 | . | CSVLPNLDRGDGYTF | TGCAGCGTCCTTCCCAACCTGGACAGGGGAGATGGCTACACCTTC
. | TRBJ2-1 | TRBV4-3 | . | CASSLRWAVHYNEQFF | TGCGCCAGCAGCTTAAGGTGGGCGGTACACTACAATGAGCAGTTCTTC
TRBD1 | TRBJ1-5 | TRBV5-4 | once | CASSSDRDQPQHF | TGTGCCAGCAGTTCAGACAGGGATCAGCCCCAGCATTTT
. | TRBJ2-7 | TRBV2 | . | CASTMGPPGLEQYF | TGTGCCAGCACTATGGGACCCCCGGGGTTAGAGCAGTACTTC
TRBD1 | TRBJ1-1 | TRBV7-3 | . | CASSPHPGGSMNTEAFF | TGTGCCAGCAGCCCCCATCCAGGGGGCAGCATGAACACTGAAGCTTTCTTT
. | TRBJ2-1 | TRBV19 | . | CASSIRAGDNEQFF | TGTGCCAGTAGTATAAGGGCCGGCGACAATGAGCAGTTCTTC
. | TRBJ1-2 | TRBV4-3 | once | CASSYWGTAETGYTF | TGCGCCAGCAGCTACTGGGGGACCGCAGAAACCGGCTACACCTTC
TRBD2 | TRBJ2-1 | TRBV7-6 | . | CASSPETSHEQFF | TGTGCCAGCAGCCCAGAGACTAGCCATGAGCAGTTCTTC
. | TRBJ1-1 | TRBV19 | . | CASSNSPLTEAFF | TGTGCCAGTAGTAACTCTCCTTTAACTGAAGCTTTCTTT
TRBD2 | TRBJ2-3 | TRBV19 | . | CASSPLGTSGSITDTQYF | TGTGCCAGTAGTCCCCTAGGGACTAGCGGGAGTATCACAGATACGCAGTATTTT
TRBD1 | TRBJ1-2 | TRBV14 | . | CASSQDRSGTGASGYTF | TGTGCCAGCAGCCAAGACCGGAGCGGTACAGGGGCTAGTGGCTACACCTTC
. | TRBJ1-2 | TRBV5-4 | . | CASFGSQALGGYTF | TGTGCCTCCTTTGGGTCACAGGCCTTAGGGGGCTACACCTTC
. | TRBJ1-2 | TRBV6-6 | . | CASSPRSPNYGYTF | TGTGCCAGCAGCCCCCGGAGTCCTAATTATGGCTACACCTTC
. | TRBJ2-7 | TRBV11-3 | . | CASSLDQTVRYEQYF | TGTGCCAGCAGCTTAGACCAGACAGTACGCTACGAGCAGTACTTC
. | TRBJ2-3 | TRBV29-1 | . | CSVVVWSTDTQYF | TGCAGCGTTGTCGTATGGTCGACAGATACGCAGTATTTT
TRBD1 | TRBJ2-3 | TRBV5-1 | . | CASSSRGTGSKDTQYF | TGCGCCAGCAGCTCCCGGGGGACAGGGTCCAAAGATACGCAGTATTTT
TRBD2 | TRBJ2-2 | TRBV6-1 | . | CASSVEGLAWTGELFF | TGTGCCAGCAGTGTGGAGGGACTAGCGTGGACCGGGGAGCTGTTTTTT
. | TRBJ1-3 | TRBV4-3 | . | CASSLGGHSGNTIYF | TGCGCCAGCAGCTTGGGGGGTCACTCTGGAAACACCATATATTTT
. | TRBJ2-3 | TRBV7-8 | once | CASSLVTGATDTQYF | TGTGCCAGCAGCTTAGTGACCGGAGCCACAGATACGCAGTATTTT
TRBD2 | TRBJ2-7 | TRBV7-2 | . | CASSSRSGRNSYEQYF | TGTGCCAGCAGTTCCCGTAGCGGGAGGAACTCCTACGAGCAGTACTTC
. | TRBJ2-2 | TRBV5-1 | once | CASSPRYSREITGELFF | TGCGCCAGCAGCCCGCGTTATTCCCGAGAGATCACCGGGGAGCTGTTTTTT
TRBD2 | TRBJ2-7 | TRBV19 | . | CASSISSGQTYEQYF | TGTGCCAGTAGTATCTCTAGCGGGCAGACCTACGAGCAGTACTTC
TRBD1 | TRBJ1-1 | TRBV6-5 | . | CASSFGTGGLGTEAFF | TGTGCCAGCAGTTTTGGGACAGGGGGTCTTGGCACTGAAGCTTTCTTT